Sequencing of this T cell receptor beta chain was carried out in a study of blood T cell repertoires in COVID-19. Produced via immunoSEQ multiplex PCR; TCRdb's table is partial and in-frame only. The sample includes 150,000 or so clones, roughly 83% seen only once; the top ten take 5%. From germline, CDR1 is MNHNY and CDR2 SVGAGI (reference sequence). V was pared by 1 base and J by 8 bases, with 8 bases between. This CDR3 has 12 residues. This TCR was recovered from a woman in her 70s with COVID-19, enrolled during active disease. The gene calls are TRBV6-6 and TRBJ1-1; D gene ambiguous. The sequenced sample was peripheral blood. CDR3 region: CASSYYTTEAFF. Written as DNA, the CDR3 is TGTGCCAGCAGTTACTATACAACCGAAGCTTTCTTT.